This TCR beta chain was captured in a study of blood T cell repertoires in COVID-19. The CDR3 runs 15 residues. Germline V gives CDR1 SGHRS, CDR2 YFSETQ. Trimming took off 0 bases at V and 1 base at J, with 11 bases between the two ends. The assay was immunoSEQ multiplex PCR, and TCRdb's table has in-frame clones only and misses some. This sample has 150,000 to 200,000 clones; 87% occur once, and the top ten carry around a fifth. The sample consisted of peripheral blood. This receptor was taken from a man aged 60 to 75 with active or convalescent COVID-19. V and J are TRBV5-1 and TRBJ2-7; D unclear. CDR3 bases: TGCGCCAGCAGCTTGGGACCGGGTAGGTCCTACGAGCAGTACTTC. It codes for CASSLGPGRSYEQYF.